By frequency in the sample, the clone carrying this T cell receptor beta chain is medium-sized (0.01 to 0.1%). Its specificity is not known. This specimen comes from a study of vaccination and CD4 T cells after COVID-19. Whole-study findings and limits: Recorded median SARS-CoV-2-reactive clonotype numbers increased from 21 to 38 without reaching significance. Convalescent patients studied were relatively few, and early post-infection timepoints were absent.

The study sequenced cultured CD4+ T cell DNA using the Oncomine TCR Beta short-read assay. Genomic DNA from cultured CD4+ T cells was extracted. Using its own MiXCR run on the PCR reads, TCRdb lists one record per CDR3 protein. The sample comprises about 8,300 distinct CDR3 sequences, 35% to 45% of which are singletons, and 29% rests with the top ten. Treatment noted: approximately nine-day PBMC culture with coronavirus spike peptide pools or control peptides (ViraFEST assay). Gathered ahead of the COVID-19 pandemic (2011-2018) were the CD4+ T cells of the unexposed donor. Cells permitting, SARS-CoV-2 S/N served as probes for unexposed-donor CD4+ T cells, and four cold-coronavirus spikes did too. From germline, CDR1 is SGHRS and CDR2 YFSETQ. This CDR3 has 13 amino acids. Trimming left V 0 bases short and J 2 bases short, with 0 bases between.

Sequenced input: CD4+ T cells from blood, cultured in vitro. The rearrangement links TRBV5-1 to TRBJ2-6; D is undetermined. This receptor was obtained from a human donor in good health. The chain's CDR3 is CASSLAGANVLTF. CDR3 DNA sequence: TGCGCCAGCAGCTTGGCTGGGGCCAACGTCCTGACTTTC. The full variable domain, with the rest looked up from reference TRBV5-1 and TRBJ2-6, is KAGVTQTPRYLIKTRGQQVTLSCSPISGHRSVSWYQQTPGQGLQFLFEYFSETQRNKGNFPGRFSGRQFSNSRSEMNVSTLELGDSALYLCASSLAGANVLTFGAGSRLTVL.